This entry lists 17 T cell receptor beta chains sequenced from one sample in a study of T cells after posttransplantation cyclophosphamide. Cyclophosphamide on days +3 and +4 followed busulfan-fludarabine conditioning and a marrow graft. The protocol was immunoSEQ multiplex PCR, while the TCRdb copy is restricted to in-frame clones and leaves out a portion. Singletons are absent from the sample, which has about 10,000 clones. Sample: PBMCs, taken after allogeneic stem cell transplant with posttransplant cyclophosphamide. The receptors here all came from a female patient between 40 and 55 years old who received an allogeneic stem cell transplant from a related donor, was CMV-positive, and had no GVHD. Some T cells may have come from the graft donor.

This clone appeared many times. The rearrangement links TRBV4-1 to TRBJ1-4; D is uncertain. CDR3 size: 17 residues. V was pared by 2 bases and J by 0 bases, with 13 bases between. Germline V gene lookup returns CDR1 MGHRA and CDR2 YSYEKL. CDR3: CASSQSTTLATNEKLFF. CDR3 sequence (DNA): TGCGCCAGCAGCCAATCGACAACACTCGCAACTAATGAAAAACTGTTTTTT.

This clone showed up many times. The rearrangement joins TRBV9 to TRBJ1-4; 9 bases are a match to TRBD1. The CDR3 contains 15 residues. CDR1 and CDR2 (germline): SGDLS, YYNGEE. The V gene end was trimmed by 4 bases and the J gene end by 10 bases; junction bases not matched to a gene: 11. DNA for the CDR3: TGTGCCAGCAGCCTTACCGGGACAGGGTTAGGAAAACTGTTTTTT. Translation gives CASSLTGTGLGKLFF.

This clone was recorded many times. At the DNA level, this CDR3 is encoded by other sequences in the same sample as well. The rearrangement links TRBV6-6 to TRBJ1-3; 7 nucleotides align to TRBD1. CDR3 length equals 15 residues. The trim removed 4 bases at V and 4 bases at J, leaving 7 bases unmatched. Germline V gives CDR1 MNHNY, CDR2 SVGAGI (reference sequence). CDR3 coding DNA: TGTGCCAGCAGTTCCCAGGGGGGATCCGGAAACACCATATATTTT. This encodes CASSSQGGSGNTIYF.

Ten or more counts support this clone. The chain couples TRBV6-5 to TRBJ2-2, with D tentatively TRBD2 (7 bases). Trimming took off 5 bases at V and 5 bases at J, with 15 bases between the two ends. Germline V gene sequence: CDR1 MNHEY, CDR2 SVGAGI. The CDR3 is 15 residues long. This chain's CDR3 is CASSRRGGDTGELFF. The CDR3 nucleotides are TGTGCCAGCAGTAGGAGAGGGGGGGATACCGGGGAGCTGTTTTTT.

This clone was seen at least ten times. V and J are TRBV12-3 or TRBV12-4 and TRBJ2-1; D is unresolved. V lost 3 bases, J lost 2 bases, and 8 bases lay in between. The CDR3 is 14 residues long. CDR3 loop: CASSFVAAYNEQFF. The CDR3 nucleotides are TGTGCCAGCAGTTTTGTGGCAGCCTACAATGAGCAGTTCTTC.

This clone was seen ten or more times. This sequence joins TRBV6-5 and TRBJ2-5, with TRBD1 matching 10 bases. The V segment lost 7 bases and the J segment 14 bases; nucleotides outside the gene matches: 13. The V gene's germline CDR1 is MNHEY and CDR2 SVGAGI. This CDR3 contains 13 residues. CDR3 in amino acids: CASTPRGGTGVYF. CDR3 DNA: TGTGCCAGCACTCCCCGTGGGGGGACAGGGGTATACTTC.

The table lists this clone with many counts. The rearrangement joins TRBV11-2 to TRBJ2-5, with D maybe TRBD1 (6 bases). The germline V gene has CDR1 SGHAT and CDR2 FQNNGV. V lost 1 base, J lost 1 base, and 10 bases lay in between. The CDR3 length is 15 residues. Here the CDR3 reads CASSLVGDTQETQYF. CDR3 nucleotide sequence: TGTGCCAGCAGCTTAGTAGGGGACACCCAAGAGACCCAGTACTTC. Based on the CDR3 plus reference TRBV11-2 and TRBJ2-5, the full variable domain is EAGVAQSPRYKIIEKRQSVAFWCNPISGHATLYWYQQILGQGPKLLIQFQNNGVVDDSQLPKDRFSAERLKGVDSTLKIQPAKLEDSAVYLCASSLVGDTQETQYFGPGTRLLVL.

This clone has at least ten counts. This chain connects TRBV28 to TRBJ1-2, with D possibly TRBD1 on 6 matching bases. The CDR3 sequence is 14 residues long. CDR1 and CDR2 from the germline V gene are MDHEN and SYDVKM. Between the trimmed V and J ends, which lost 6 bases and 7 bases, there was a span of 18 bases. In nucleotides, the CDR3 is TGTGCCAGCAGCAGGAACAGGGATGAGGGTGGCTACACCTTC. Amino acid sequence: CASSRNRDEGGYTF.

This clone was counted many times. This chain connects TRBV2 to TRBJ2-3; no clear D gene. Per the germline V gene, CDR1 is SNHLY and CDR2 is FYNNEI. The length of the CDR3 is 15 residues. V shed 2 bases and J shed 2 bases, with 11 bases lying between them. The CDR3 DNA follows: TGTGCCAGCAGTGAAAAGGGCAGAAACACAGATACGCAGTATTTT. Protein product: CASSEKGRNTDTQYF.

The table lists this clone with many counts. V and J are TRBV27 and TRBJ2-1; a possible D gene is TRBD2 (6 bases). Deletions cut 0 bases from V and 10 bases from J, with 10 bases between. Germline values: CDR1 MNHEY, CDR2 SMNVEV (reference sequence). This CDR3 has 13 amino acids. CDR3 DNA sequence: TGTGCCAGCAGTTTATCGGGGGGAGCGGAGCAGTTCTTC. It yields the protein CASSLSGGAEQFF.

This clone was observed at least ten times. This rearrangement joins TRBV6-5 to TRBJ2-5; possible D gene TRBD1, 5 bases. The germline gives CDR1 MNHEY, CDR2 SVGAGI. The CDR3 has 13 residues. Trimming pared 6 bases from V and 5 bases from J, leaving 13 bases between. CDR3: CASRRQPLETQYF. The CDR3 DNA reads TGTGCCAGCAGGAGACAGCCCCTTGAGACCCAGTACTTC.

The J gene is TRBJ2-5, the V gene TRBV6-2 or TRBV6-3, with TRBD2 identical over 9 bases. Germline V gene sequence: CDR1 MNHEY, CDR2 SVGEGT. CDR3 length: 17 residues. V shed 2 bases and J 2 bases; nucleotides not matched to a gene: 9. The CDR3 sequence is CASSYEIAGAYQETQYF. The CDR3 DNA is TGTGCCAGCAGTTACGAGATAGCGGGGGCCTATCAAGAGACCCAGTACTTC.

The chain links TRBV15 to TRBJ2-3; TRBD1 aligns across 8 bases. The CDR3 is 15 residues long. Germline trimming cut 1 base from V and 3 bases from J; bases unmatched to any gene: 3. The V gene's germline CDR1 is LNHNV and CDR2 YYDKDF (reference sequence). This CDR3 reads CATSRGQGATDTQYF. CDR3 DNA: TGTGCCACCAGCAGAGGGCAGGGGGCAACAGATACGCAGTATTTT.

This clone was recorded at least ten times. The J gene is TRBJ1-1, the V gene TRBV10-3; 9 positions match TRBD1. V gave up 6 bases and J gave up 7 bases; unmatched junction bases: 12. The CDR3 covers 15 residues. CDR1 ENHRY and CDR2 SYGVKD come from the germline V gene. The CDR3 DNA is TGTGCCATCAGGGCACAGGGGGCCCTAAGGAGTGAAGCTTTCTTT. This gives the protein CAIRAQGALRSEAFF.

The sample holds many counts of this clone. V usage is TRBV19 and J usage is TRBJ2-1; D perhaps matches TRBD1 (5 bases). Per germline, CDR1 LNHDA and CDR2 SQIVND (reference sequence). CDR3 length equals 16 residues. V was cut by 6 bases and J by 1 base, with 16 bases left in between. CDR3 coding DNA: TGTGCCAGTAGCCCATGGGGCGCCTCATCCTACAATGAGCAGTTCTTC. Its translation: CASSPWGASSYNEQFF.

This clone was seen a few times. This chain uses TRBV9 with TRBJ2-2; 11 bases agree with TRBD1. Germline CDR1 and CDR2: SGDLS and YYNGEE. V lost 0 bases, J lost 0 bases, and 4 bases stayed unmatched. The CDR3 spans 18 residues. In DNA, the CDR3 is TGTGCCAGCAGCGTAGAGACGGGACAGGGGGCGAACACCGGGGAGCTGTTTTTT. Residues: CASSVETGQGANTGELFF.

This clone has more than one count but fewer than ten. V gene TRBV24-1 combines with J gene TRBJ2-7; D call uncertain. The germline V gene has CDR1 KGHDR and CDR2 SFDVKD. CDR3 length: 16 residues. Between the trimmed V and J ends, which lost 7 bases and 0 bases, there was a span of 18 bases. The CDR3 sequence: CATSPPGDSFSYEQYF. As DNA, the CDR3 is TGTGCCACCAGCCCACCTGGTGATAGCTTCTCCTACGAGCAGTACTTC.